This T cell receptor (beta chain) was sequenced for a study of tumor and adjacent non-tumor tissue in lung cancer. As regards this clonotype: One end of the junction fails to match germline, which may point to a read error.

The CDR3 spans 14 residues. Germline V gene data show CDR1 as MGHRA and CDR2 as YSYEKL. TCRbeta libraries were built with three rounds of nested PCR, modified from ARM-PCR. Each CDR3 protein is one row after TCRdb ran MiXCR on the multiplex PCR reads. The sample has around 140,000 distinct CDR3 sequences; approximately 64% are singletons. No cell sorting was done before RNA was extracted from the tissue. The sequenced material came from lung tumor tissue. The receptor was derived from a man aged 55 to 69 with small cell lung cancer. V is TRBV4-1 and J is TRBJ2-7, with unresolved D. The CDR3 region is CTSSQSESSYEQYF. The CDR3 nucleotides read TGCACGAGCAGCCAGTCGGAGAGCTCCTACGAGCAATACTTC.